Each of the 5 T cell receptor beta chains below was sequenced from the same sample in a study of graft-versus-host responses after intestinal transplantation. Here immunoSEQ multiplex PCR was the method, and the copy in TCRdb shows in-frame clones only, minus some. The repertoire holds tens of thousands of clones, 80% to 95% seen once, with around 6.7% in the top ten. The specimen comprised bone marrow, sampled almost 750 days after intestinal transplantation. The source is a human patient who received an intestinal transplant, so some T cells may come from the graft donor.

A single count supports this clone. V usage is TRBV4-1 and J usage is TRBJ1-5; D ambiguous. The germline V gene has CDR1 MGHRA and CDR2 YSYEKL. With 2 bases removed from V and 6 bases from J, the gap between germline ends came to 20 bases. The CDR3 contains 17 residues. CDR3 in amino acids: CASSQSAELRVLQPQHF. The CDR3 nucleotides are TGCGCCAGCAGCCAATCTGCGGAACTCCGAGTTCTTCAGCCCCAGCATTTT.

V and J are TRBV9 and TRBJ2-3; no definite D call. The ends were cut back, 0 bases at V and 6 bases at J, with 20 bases in the middle. CDR1 and CDR2 from the germline V gene are SGDLS and YYNGEE. This CDR3 is 17 amino acids long. CDR3 loop: CASSVGTRIEGGDTQYF. The CDR3, as DNA: TGTGCCAGCAGCGTAGGGACCCGGATCGAAGGTGGCGATACGCAGTATTTT.

The table lists this clone with a count of one. J is TRBJ2-5 and V is TRBV29-1; tentatively, D is TRBD2 (5 bases). V lost 4 bases and J lost 5, with 23 bases in between. The CDR3 loop spans 16 amino acids. Germline V gives CDR1 SQVTM, CDR2 ANQGSEA. The CDR3 DNA reads as TGCAGCGTTGGCTCGAGAAACCCCCTGCGAGGGGAGACCCAGTACTTC. This sequence encodes CSVGSRNPLRGETQYF. The full variable domain, with the rest looked up from reference TRBV29-1 and TRBJ2-5, is SAVISQKPSRDICQRGTSLTIQCQVDSQVTMMFWYRQQPGQSLTLIATANQGSEATYESGFVIDKFPISRPNLTFSTLTVSNMSPEDSSIYLCSVGSRNPLRGETQYFGPGTRLLVL.

The table lists this clone with a few counts. The rearrangement joins TRBV7-9 to TRBJ1-6; D is perhaps TRBD1 (5 bases). Germline V gene data show CDR1 as SEHNR and CDR2 as FQNEAQ (reference sequence). The CDR3 has 14 amino acids. Trimming pared 6 bases from V and 6 bases from J, leaving 12 bases between. CDR3 residues: CASSYWDFNSPLHF. For the CDR3, the DNA is TGTGCCAGCAGTTATTGGGACTTTAATTCACCCCTCCACTTT.

V is TRBV7-9 and J is TRBJ1-1; D is possibly TRBD1 (6 bases). The CDR3 runs 13 residues. The V gene lost 5 bases and the J gene lost 1 base, with 8 bases spanning the gap. Germline-derived CDR1 and CDR2 are SEHNR and FQNEAQ (reference sequence). CDR3 residues: CASSPQGNTEAFF. The CDR3 DNA is TGTGCCAGCAGCCCACAGGGGAACACTGAAGCTTTCTTT. Filled out from reference TRBV7-9 and TRBJ1-1, the complete variable domain reads DTGVSQNPRHKITKRGQNVTFRCDPISEHNRLYWYRQTLGQGPEFLTYFQNEAQLEKSRLLSDRFSAERPKGSFSTLEIQRTEQGDSAMYLCASSPQGNTEAFFGQGTRLTVV.